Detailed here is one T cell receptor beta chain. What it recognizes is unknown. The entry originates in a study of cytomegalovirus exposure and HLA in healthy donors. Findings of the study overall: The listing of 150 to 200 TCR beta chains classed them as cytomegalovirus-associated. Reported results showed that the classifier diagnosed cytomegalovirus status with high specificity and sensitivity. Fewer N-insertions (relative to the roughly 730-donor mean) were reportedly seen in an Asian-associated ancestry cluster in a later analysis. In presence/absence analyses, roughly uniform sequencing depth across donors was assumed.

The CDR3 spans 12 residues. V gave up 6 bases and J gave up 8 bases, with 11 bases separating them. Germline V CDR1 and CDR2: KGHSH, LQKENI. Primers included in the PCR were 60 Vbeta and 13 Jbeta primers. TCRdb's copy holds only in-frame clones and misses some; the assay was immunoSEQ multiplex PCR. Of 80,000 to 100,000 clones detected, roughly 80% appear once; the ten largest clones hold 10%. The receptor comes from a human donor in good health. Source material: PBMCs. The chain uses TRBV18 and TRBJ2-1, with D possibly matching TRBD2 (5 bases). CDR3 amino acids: CASSPERDEQFF. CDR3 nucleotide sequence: TGTGCCAGCTCCCCGGAGAGGGATGAGCAGTTCTTC.